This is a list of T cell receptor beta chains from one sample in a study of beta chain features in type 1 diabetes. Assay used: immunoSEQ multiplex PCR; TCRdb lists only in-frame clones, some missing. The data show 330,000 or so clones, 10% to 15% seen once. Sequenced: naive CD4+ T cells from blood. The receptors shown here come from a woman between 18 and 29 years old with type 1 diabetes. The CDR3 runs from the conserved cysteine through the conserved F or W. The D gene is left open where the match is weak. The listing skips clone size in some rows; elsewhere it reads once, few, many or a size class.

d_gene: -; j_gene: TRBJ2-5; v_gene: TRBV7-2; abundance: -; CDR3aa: CASSLEWATQETQYF; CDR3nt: TGTGCCAGCAGCTTAGAGTGGGCTACTCAAGAGACCCAGTACTTC
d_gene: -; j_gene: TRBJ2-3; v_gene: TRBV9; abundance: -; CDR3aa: CASSRSSGTDTQYF; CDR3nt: TGTGCCAGCAGCAGGAGTAGCGGCACAGATACGCAGTATTTT
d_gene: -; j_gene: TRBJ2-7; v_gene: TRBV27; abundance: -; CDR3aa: CASSSTYRVTYEQYF; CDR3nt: TGTGCCAGCAGTTCAACATACAGGGTCACGTACGAGCAGTACTTC
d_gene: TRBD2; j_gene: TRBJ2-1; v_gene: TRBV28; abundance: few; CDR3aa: CASSPSKFGGTSGRGSSYNEQFF; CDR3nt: TGTGCCAGCAGTCCATCCAAATTCGGCGGGACTAGCGGGAGGGGGAGCTCCTACAATGAGCAGTTCTTC
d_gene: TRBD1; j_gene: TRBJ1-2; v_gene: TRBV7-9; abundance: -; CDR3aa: CASSLGDRGFGYTF; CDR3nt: TGTGCCAGCAGCTTAGGGGACAGGGGGTTCGGCTACACCTTC
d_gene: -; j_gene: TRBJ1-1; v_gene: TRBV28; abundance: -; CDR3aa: CASSFGTLNTEAFF; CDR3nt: TGTGCCAGCAGTTTTGGTACTCTGAACACTGAAGCTTTCTTT
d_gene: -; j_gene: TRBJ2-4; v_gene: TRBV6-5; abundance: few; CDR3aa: CASSLGQAKNIQYF; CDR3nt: TGTGCCAGCAGTCTCGGACAAGCCAAAAACATTCAGTACTTC
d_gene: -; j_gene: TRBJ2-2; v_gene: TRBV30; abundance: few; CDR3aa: CAWRWGPGELFF; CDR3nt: TGTGCCTGGAGATGGGGGCCCGGGGAGCTGTTTTTT
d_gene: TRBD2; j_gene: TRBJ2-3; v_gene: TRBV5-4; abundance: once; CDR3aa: CASSLGTSGGEKAQYF; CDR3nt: TGTGCCAGCAGCTTGGGGACTAGCGGGGGGGAAAAAGCGCAGTATTTT
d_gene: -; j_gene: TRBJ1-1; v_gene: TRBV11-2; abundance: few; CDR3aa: CASSIRQENTEAFF; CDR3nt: TGTGCCAGCAGCATCCGACAGGAGAACACTGAAGCTTTCTTT
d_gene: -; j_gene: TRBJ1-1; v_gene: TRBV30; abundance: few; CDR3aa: CAWSLGLGAEAFF; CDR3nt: TGTGCCTGGAGTCTGGGACTAGGGGCTGAAGCTTTCTTT
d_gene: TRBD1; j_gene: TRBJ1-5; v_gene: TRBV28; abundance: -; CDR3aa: CASRQQGVGNQPQHF; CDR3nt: TGTGCCAGCAGGCAACAGGGGGTCGGCAATCAGCCCCAGCATTTT
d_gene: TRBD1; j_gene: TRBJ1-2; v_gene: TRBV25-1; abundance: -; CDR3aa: CASSPTGTHGYTF; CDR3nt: TGTGCCAGCAGCCCGACAGGGACCCATGGCTACACCTTC
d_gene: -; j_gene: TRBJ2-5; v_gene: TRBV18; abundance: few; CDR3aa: CASSQNPSPETQYF; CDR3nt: TGTGCCAGCTCACAAAATCCGTCCCCAGAGACCCAGTACTTC
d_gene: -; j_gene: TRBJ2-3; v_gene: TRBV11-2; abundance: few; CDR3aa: CASTSAETDTQYF; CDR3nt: TGTGCCAGCACCTCCGCGGAGACAGATACGCAGTATTTT
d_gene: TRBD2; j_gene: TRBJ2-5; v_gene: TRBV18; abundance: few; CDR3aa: CASSPQGLAGEEYF; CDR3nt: TGTGCCAGCTCACCTCAAGGTCTAGCGGGAGAGGAGTACTTC
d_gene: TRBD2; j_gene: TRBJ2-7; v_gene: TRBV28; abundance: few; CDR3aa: CASSLEVSGKYEQYF; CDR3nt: TGTGCCAGCAGTTTAGAGGTTAGCGGGAAGTACGAGCAGTACTTC
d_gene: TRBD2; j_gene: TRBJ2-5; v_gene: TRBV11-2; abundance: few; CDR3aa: CASSLVAGGQETQYF; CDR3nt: TGTGCCAGCAGCTTAGTTGCGGGGGGGCAAGAGACCCAGTACTTC
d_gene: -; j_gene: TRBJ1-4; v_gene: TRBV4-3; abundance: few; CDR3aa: CASRVTVSAEKLFF; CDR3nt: TGCGCCAGCAGGGTTACAGTGAGTGCTGAAAAACTGTTTTTT
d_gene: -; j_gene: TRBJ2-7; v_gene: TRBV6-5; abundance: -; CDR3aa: CAPKTGSSSSYEQYF; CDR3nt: TGTGCCCCTAAGACGGGGTCGTCCAGCTCCTACGAGCAGTACTTC
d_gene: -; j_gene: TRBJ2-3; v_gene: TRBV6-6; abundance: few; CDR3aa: CASSPPLALTDTQYF; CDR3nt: TGTGCCAGCAGTCCCCCTCTAGCGCTCACAGATACGCAGTATTTT
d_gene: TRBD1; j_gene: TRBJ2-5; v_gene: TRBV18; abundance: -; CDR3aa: CASSPRDRRAQYF; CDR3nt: TGTGCCAGCTCACCAAGGGACAGGAGGGCCCAGTACTTC
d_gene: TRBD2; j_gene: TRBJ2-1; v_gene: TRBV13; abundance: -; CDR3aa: CASSTPPGGASNEQFF; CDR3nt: TGTGCCAGCAGCACCCCACCGGGGGGGGCCTCCAATGAGCAGTTCTTC
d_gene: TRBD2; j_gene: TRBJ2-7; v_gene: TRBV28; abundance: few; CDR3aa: CASSNGLAGGYEQYF; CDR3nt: TGTGCCAGCAGTAATGGACTAGCGGGAGGGTACGAGCAGTACTTC
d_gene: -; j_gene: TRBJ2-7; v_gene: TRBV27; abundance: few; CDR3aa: CATRPRGGDEQYF; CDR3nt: TGTGCCACGCGCCCGCGGGGAGGAGACGAGCAGTACTTC
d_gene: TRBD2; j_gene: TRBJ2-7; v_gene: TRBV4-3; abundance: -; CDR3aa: CASSQGASGHYEQYF; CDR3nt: TGCGCCAGCAGCCAAGGCGCTAGCGGGCACTACGAGCAGTACTTC
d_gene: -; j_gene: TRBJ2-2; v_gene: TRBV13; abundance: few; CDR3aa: CASSSIATGELFF; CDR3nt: TGTGCCAGCAGCTCTATAGCAACCGGGGAGCTGTTTTTT
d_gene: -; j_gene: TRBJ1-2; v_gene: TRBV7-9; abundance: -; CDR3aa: CATTQGNGYTF; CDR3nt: TGTGCCACCACACAGGGAAATGGCTACACCTTC
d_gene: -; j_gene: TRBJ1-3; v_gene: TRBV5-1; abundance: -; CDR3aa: CASSPETGKSGNTIYF; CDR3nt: TGCGCCAGCAGCCCGGAAACAGGGAAATCTGGAAACACCATATATTTT
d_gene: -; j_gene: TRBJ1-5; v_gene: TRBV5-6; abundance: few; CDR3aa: CASSDYTSNQPQHF; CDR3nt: TGTGCCAGCAGCGACTACACTAGCAATCAGCCCCAGCATTTT
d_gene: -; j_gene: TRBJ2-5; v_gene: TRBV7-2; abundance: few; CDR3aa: CASSLHTAPETQYF; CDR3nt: TGTGCCAGCAGCTTACACACAGCTCCGGAGACCCAGTACTTC
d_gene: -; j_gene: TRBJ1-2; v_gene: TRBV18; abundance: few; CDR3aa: CASSPRTGIDYGYTF; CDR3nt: TGTGCCAGCTCACCTCGAACAGGGATCGACTATGGCTACACCTTC
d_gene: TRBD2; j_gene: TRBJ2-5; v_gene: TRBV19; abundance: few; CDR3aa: CASTQGGETQYF; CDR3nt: TGTGCCAGTACGCAGGGAGGGGAGACCCAGTACTTC
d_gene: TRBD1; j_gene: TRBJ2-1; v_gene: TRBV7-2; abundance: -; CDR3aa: CASSPRQGDNEQFF; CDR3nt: TGTGCCAGCAGCCCGAGACAGGGGGACAATGAGCAGTTCTTC
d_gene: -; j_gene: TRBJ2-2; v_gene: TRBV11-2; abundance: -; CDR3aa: CASSLWAGTGELFF; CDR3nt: TGTGCCAGCAGCTTGTGGGCGGGCACCGGGGAGCTGTTTTTT
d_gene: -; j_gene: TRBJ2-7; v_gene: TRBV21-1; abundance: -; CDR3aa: CASSPYTEQYF; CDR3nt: TGTGCCAGCAGCCCTTACACGGAGCAGTACTTC
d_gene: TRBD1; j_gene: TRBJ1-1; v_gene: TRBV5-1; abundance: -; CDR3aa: CASSGGTVNTEAFF; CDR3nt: TGCGCCAGCAGCGGGGGGACAGTGAACACTGAAGCTTTCTTT
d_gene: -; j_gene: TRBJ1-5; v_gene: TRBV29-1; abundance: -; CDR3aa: CSVAERGNQPQHF; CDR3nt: TGCAGCGTTGCTGAGAGAGGAAATCAGCCCCAGCATTTT
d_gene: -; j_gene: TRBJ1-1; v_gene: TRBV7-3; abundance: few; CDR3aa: CASSPTGNRANTEAFF; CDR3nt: TGTGCCAGCAGTCCAACGGGGAACAGGGCGAACACTGAAGCTTTCTTT